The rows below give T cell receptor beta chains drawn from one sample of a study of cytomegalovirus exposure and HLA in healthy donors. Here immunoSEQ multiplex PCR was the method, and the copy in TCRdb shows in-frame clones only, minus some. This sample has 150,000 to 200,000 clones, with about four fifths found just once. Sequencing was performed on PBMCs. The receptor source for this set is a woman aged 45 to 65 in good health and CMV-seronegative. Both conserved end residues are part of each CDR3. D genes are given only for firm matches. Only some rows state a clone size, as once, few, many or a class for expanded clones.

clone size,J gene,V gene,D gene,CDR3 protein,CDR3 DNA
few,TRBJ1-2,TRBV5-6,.,CASSLGGSALSSYGYTF,TGTGCCAGCAGCTTGGGGGGCTCGGCACTAAGCTCCTATGGCTACACCTTC
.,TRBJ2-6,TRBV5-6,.,CASSLPRVASGANVLTF,TGTGCCAGCAGCTTGCCCAGGGTGGCCTCTGGGGCCAACGTCCTGACTTTC
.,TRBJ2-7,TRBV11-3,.,CASSLARNYEQYF,TGTGCCAGCAGCTTAGCCAGGAACTACGAGCAGTACTTC
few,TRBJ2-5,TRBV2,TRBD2,CASSGGLAGARTQYF,TGTGCCAGCAGTGGGGGACTAGCGGGAGCACGTACCCAGTACTTC
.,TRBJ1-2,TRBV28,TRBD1,CASSLGQGYGHTF,TGTGCCAGCAGTTTGGGACAGGGCTATGGCCACACCTTC
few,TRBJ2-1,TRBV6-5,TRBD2,CASSLAGDYYNEQFF,TGTGCCAGCAGTTTAGCGGGAGACTACTACAATGAGCAGTTCTTC
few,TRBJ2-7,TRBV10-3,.,CAISEGSEAEQYF,TGTGCCATCAGTGAAGGCTCAGAGGCGGAGCAGTACTTC
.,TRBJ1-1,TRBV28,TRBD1,CACRTGGKENTEAFF,TGTGCCTGCCGGACAGGGGGCAAGGAAAACACTGAAGCTTTCTTT
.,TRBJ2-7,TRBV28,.,CASSLSGESYEQYF,TGTGCCAGCAGTTTATCAGGGGAATCCTACGAGCAGTACTTC
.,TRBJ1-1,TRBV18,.,CASSSRTLQNTEAFF,TGTGCCAGCTCATCTAGGACACTACAAAACACTGAAGCTTTCTTT
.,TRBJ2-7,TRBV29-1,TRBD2,CSVYSGRIYEQYF,TGCAGCGTTTATAGCGGGAGAATCTACGAGCAGTACTTC
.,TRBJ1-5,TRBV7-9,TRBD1,CASSTDRGPGQPQHF,TGTGCCAGCAGCACGGACAGGGGGCCCGGTCAGCCCCAGCATTTT
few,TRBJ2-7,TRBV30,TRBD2,CASGGGAYEQYF,TGTGCCTCCGGCGGGGGAGCCTACGAGCAGTACTTC
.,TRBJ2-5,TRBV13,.,CASSTTGTQYF,TGTGCCAGCAGCACGACAGGGACCCAGTACTTC
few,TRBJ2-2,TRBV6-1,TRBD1,CASSEQGALVGELFF,TGTGCCAGCAGTGAACAGGGGGCTTTGGTCGGGGAGCTGTTTTTT
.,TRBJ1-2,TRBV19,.,CASTKDRALYGYTF,TGTGCCAGTACAAAAGACAGAGCTCTCTATGGCTACACCTTC
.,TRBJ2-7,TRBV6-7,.,CASSYSKSYGRSYEQYF,TGTGCCAGCAGTTACTCGAAGTCTTACGGGAGATCCTACGAGCAGTACTTC
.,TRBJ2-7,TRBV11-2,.,CASSSELYEQYF,TGTGCCAGCAGCTCCGAGCTCTACGAGCAGTACTTC
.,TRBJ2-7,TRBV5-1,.,CASSLSGTLGWEQYF,TGCGCCAGCAGCTTGTCAGGGACACTAGGGTGGGAGCAGTACTTC
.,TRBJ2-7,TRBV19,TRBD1,CASSLGQGRNEQYF,TGTGCCAGTAGTCTCGGACAGGGTAGGAACGAGCAGTACTTC
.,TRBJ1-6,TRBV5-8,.,CASSLLFRDSPLHF,TGTGCCAGCAGCTTGCTGTTCCGTGATTCACCCCTCCACTTT
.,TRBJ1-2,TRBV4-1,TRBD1,CASSQDAGGSYGYTF,TGCGCCAGCAGCCAAGATGCAGGGGGCAGCTATGGCTACACCTTC
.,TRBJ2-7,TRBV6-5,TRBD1,CASSVDRMDEQYF,TGTGCCAGCAGCGTGGACAGGATGGACGAGCAGTACTTC
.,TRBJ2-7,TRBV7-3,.,CASSLNLQTYEQYF,TGTGCCAGCAGCTTAAACTTACAGACCTACGAGCAGTACTTC
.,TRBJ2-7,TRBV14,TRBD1,CASSRSRGRYEQYF,TGTGCCAGCAGCCGGAGTAGGGGGCGGTACGAGCAGTACTTC